The clone carrying this T cell receptor (beta chain) was counted at least ten times. A sample-barcoded 5' primer and a J-beta primer mix were used in a second PCR of roughly 6 to 11 cycles. Each cDNA molecule was tagged by a template-switch adaptor that had 12 random nucleotides. From the 5' RACE reads, TCRdb called clonotypes with MiXCR, one entry per CDR3 protein. The sample holds 450,000 to 700,000 distinct CDR3 sequences, about 26% seen once. These data belong to a study of blood T cells in healthy people across ages. The germline V gene encodes CDR1 SGHKS and CDR2 YYEKEE (reference sequence). J gave up 3 bases and V 1 base, and 5 bases lay outside the gene matches. CDR3 length equals 15 residues.

The chain joins TRBV5-5 to TRBJ2-3; 7 bases line up with TRBD1. The sequenced sample was blood. This clonotype originated in a woman in her 70s in good health. The DNA for the CDR3 is TGTGCCAGCAGCTTGAGGGGGCTCGGAACAGATACGCAGTATTTT. Its translation: CASSLRGLGTDTQYF.